A single sample gave rise to the 13 T cell receptor beta chains below, sequenced in a study of identical twins. TCRdb reanalysed the 5' RACE reads using MiXCR and keeps one entry per CDR3 protein. The data show some 730,000 distinct CDR3 sequences, 15% to 20% seen once. The same data also went into a second study, on T cells expressing NK-cell markers.

The sequencing sample was made of PBMCs. These receptors all come from a woman under 30 in good health.

This clonotype was detected a few times. The gene calls are TRBV7-2 and TRBJ2-7, with D maybe TRBD1 (5 bases). Germline CDR1 is SGHTA and CDR2 is FQGNSA. V lost 0 bases and J lost 4, with 19 bases in between. The CDR3 is 17 amino acids. CDR3 loop: CASSLAIDGFPGYEQYF. CDR3 in DNA: TGTGCCAGCAGCTTAGCAATTGATGGGTTTCCAGGGTACGAGCAGTACTTC.

The CDR3 DNA is TGTGCCAGCAGCGCCGATTTACAGGGGACCAAAAACATTCAGTACTTC. Translating it yields CASSADLQGTKNIQYF. The V and J genes are TRBV9 and TRBJ2-4, with 7 positions matching TRBD1. Germline lookup yields CDR1 SGDLS and CDR2 YYNGEE. This CDR3 is built from 16 residues. The trim removed 3 bases at V and 2 bases at J, leaving 8 bases unmatched.

The rearrangement links TRBV2 to TRBJ2-7; D possibly matches TRBD1 or TRBD2 (5 bases each). The CDR3 is made up of 10 amino acids. V gave up 8 bases and J gave up 5 bases, with 7 bases separating them. CDR1 and CDR2 (germline): SNHLY, FYNNEI. The CDR3, as DNA: TGTGCCAGCGGGGACCACGAGCAGTACTTC. Protein product: CASGDHEQYF.

This clonotype occurred a few times. The V and J genes are TRBV7-9 and TRBJ2-1, with 9 positions matching TRBD2. The CDR3 extends over 15 amino acids. The germline CDR1 and CDR2 sequences are SEHNR and FQNEAQ (reference sequence). V dropped 6 bases and J dropped 0; count of bases not matched to a gene: 3. The CDR3 DNA follows: TGTGCCAGCAGGAGCGGGGGGAACTCCTACAATGAGCAGTTCTTC. Its translation: CASRSGGNSYNEQFF.

The chain recombines TRBV27 with TRBJ2-7; no reliable D call. V was clipped by 3 bases and J by 3 bases, with 9 bases between them. Germline V gene sequence: CDR1 MNHEY, CDR2 SMNVEV (reference sequence). This CDR3 is built from 13 residues. DNA for the CDR3: TGTGCCAGCAGTTTTAGCATCAACTACGAGCAGTACTTC. This encodes CASSFSINYEQYF.

In this sample, this clonotype turned up a few times. The rearrangement uses TRBV20-1 and TRBJ2-1; 10 bases match TRBD2. The ends lost 4 bases at V and 7 bases at J; junction bases unmatched: 10. The CDR3 spans 15 residues. Germline V lookup: CDR1 DFQATT, CDR2 SNEGSKA (reference sequence). The CDR3 DNA reads TGCAGTGCTATACGGTCTAGCGGGAGAATGAATGAGCAGTTCTTC. It translates to CSAIRSSGRMNEQFF.

CDR3 nucleotides: TGTGCCAGCAGCTGGGGACAGGAGTACGAGCAGTACTTC. Its translation: CASSWGQEYEQYF. V is TRBV7-9 and J is TRBJ2-7; 8 bases match TRBD1. The germline CDR1 and CDR2 sequences are SEHNR and FQNEAQ (reference sequence). The junction had 3 bases not matched to a gene; V was cut back by 4 bases and J by 4 bases. CDR3 length: 13 amino acids.

This clonotype was detected only a few times. The chain is built from TRBV20-1 and TRBJ1-5; D is ambiguous. V was shortened by 1 base and J by 7 bases, with 17 bases between the two germline ends. In germline, CDR1 is DFQATT, CDR2 SNEGSKA (reference sequence). This CDR3 has 15 residues. The CDR3 loop is CSARAVAGVGQPQHF. CDR3 in DNA: TGCAGTGCTAGAGCCGTAGCTGGGGTCGGGCAGCCCCAGCATTTT.

This clonotype was seen a handful of times. The chain uses TRBV15 and TRBJ2-7; the match to TRBD2 covers 7 bases. V gave up 1 base and J gave up 3 bases; unmatched junction bases: 9. The CDR3 consists of 16 residues. Germline CDR1 is LNHNV and CDR2 is YYDKDF (reference sequence). This chain's CDR3 is CATSRAGRPDLYEQYF. The CDR3 DNA reads as TGTGCCACCAGCAGAGCCGGGAGGCCGGACCTCTACGAGCAGTACTTC.

The chain has TRBV4-3 and TRBJ2-7, with 10 bases identical to TRBD2. With 3 bases clipped from V and 0 bases from J, the junction kept 5 bases outside the gene matches. Germline CDR1 LGHNA, CDR2 YSLEER. The CDR3 covers 16 residues. The CDR3 coding sequence is TGCGCCAGCAGCCAGGGTTCTAGCGGGAGCTCCTACGAGCAGTACTTC. This codes for CASSQGSSGSSYEQYF.

The chain has TRBV5-6 and TRBJ2-1, with 7 bases matching TRBD1. Germline V gene sequence: CDR1 SGHDT, CDR2 YYEEEE. This CDR3 is 17 amino acids long. V shed 0 bases and J 1 base; nucleotides not matched to a gene: 7. The CDR3 protein is CASSLEVRTGSYNEQFF. In nucleotides, the CDR3 is TGTGCCAGCAGCTTGGAAGTTCGGACAGGATCCTACAATGAGCAGTTCTTC. The entire variable domain, with the rest obtained from reference TRBV5-6 and TRBJ2-1, is as follows: DAGVTQSPTHLIKTRGQQVTLRCSPKSGHDTVSWYQQALGQGPQFIFQYYEEEERQRGNFPDRFSGHQFPNYSSELNVNALLLGDSALYLCASSLEVRTGSYNEQFFGPGTRLTVL.

V gene TRBV20-1 combines with J gene TRBJ2-6, with no clear D. Trimming left V 6 bases short and J 1 base short, with 10 bases between. There are 14 residues in the CDR3. Germline V CDR1 and CDR2: DFQATT, SNEGSKA (reference sequence). The CDR3 sequence is CSAPVNSGANVLTF. The CDR3 region has the DNA TGCAGTGCGCCCGTAAATTCTGGGGCCAACGTCCTGACTTTC.

This clonotype was picked up many times. The V call is TRBV12-3 or TRBV12-4, the J call TRBJ2-7, with D unclear. The CDR3 runs 16 residues. V was cut by 6 bases and J by 3 bases, with 21 bases left in between. The CDR3 nucleotides read TGTGCCAGCAGCTCGGTTGGGTCGAGCCTGTACTACGAGCAGTACTTC. Amino acids: CASSSVGSSLYYEQYF.